The clone carrying this T cell receptor beta chain has only a few counts. Its antigen is not identified. The sample belongs to a study of T-cell reconstitution after alpha-beta-depleted transplantation in children. General study findings and limits: Surviving recipient T cells and thymic progenitors underlay high day-60 TCRbeta diversity in some patients. A year had passed since transplant, and T-cell counts and diversity by then came mostly from newly produced T cells. Several hundred rapidly expanded clones from non-depleted graft cells reportedly supplied alpha-beta T cells about two months post-transplant.

The V end was cut by 5 bases, the J end by 0 bases, with 11 bases between. Per germline, CDR1 WSHSY and CDR2 SAAADI. The CDR3 is 15 residues long. TCRbeta library preparation incorporated unique molecular identifiers. Each CDR3 protein gets one entry after TCRdb re-called the PCR reads with MiXCR. The repertoire includes about 250,000 distinct CDR3 sequences, 20% to 30% of them detected once, and 4% to 5.5% sits in the top ten. Here the sequenced sample was PBMCs, mostly from graft donor cells, taken 360 days after TCRalphabeta/CD19-depleted stem cell transplant. The genes are TRBV10-2 and TRBJ2-1, with D possibly TRBD2 on 5 matching bases. This receptor was taken from a female patient younger than 10 who had a stem cell transplant for congenital amegakaryocytic thrombocytopenia, so the T cells may come from the graft donor. CDR3 sequence reads: CASSPSWSSYNEQFF. The CDR3 region has the DNA TGCGCCAGCAGTCCTAGCTGGAGCTCCTACAATGAGCAGTTCTTC.